This T cell receptor (beta chain) was recorded in a study of T cell responses to AZD1222 COVID-19 vaccine. Worth noting for this clone: Its target is not known.

Using immunoSEQ multiplex PCR, the repertoire was profiled, and TCRdb retains in-frame clones only, with some absent. The sample shows about 110,000 clones, under 95% of them seen only once. Study-wide results and limits: Donor demographics were predominantly white British with a female majority; clonal diversity may be underestimated. Spike was spanned by vaccine-associated CD4 TCRs, with dominance at 160-218 and 743-854. As reported, nearly half of all spike-specific TCRs target variant regions that are unmutated. Just 5 to 7 people given AZD1222 tested seropositive at baseline.

The length of the CDR3 is 17 residues. CDR1 is MNHEY and CDR2 is SMNVEV in the germline V gene (reference sequence). Trimming cost V 4 bases and J 6 bases, with 21 bases left between them. The TCR comes from an adult in good health. The sample here was peripheral blood, taken on day 0 of AZD1222 vaccination. The chain links TRBV27 to TRBJ2-2; D possibly uses TRBD1 or TRBD2 (5 bases each). The CDR3 DNA sequence: TGTGCCAGCAGTTCGCTGGTGGGGGTCGGTTTTTCCGGGGAGCTGTTTTTT. This codes for CASSSLVGVGFSGELFF.